Each of the 29 T cell receptor beta chains below was sequenced from the same sample in a study of blood T cell repertoires in COVID-19. Using immunoSEQ multiplex PCR, the repertoire was profiled, and TCRdb retains in-frame clones only, with some absent. The sample contains about 120,000 clones, roughly three quarters of which appear only once. The specimen was peripheral blood. These receptors came from a human donor in a cohort sampled during active COVID-19.

The V and J genes are TRBV6-5 and TRBJ1-1, with D perhaps matching TRBD1 (6 bases). Trimming took off 2 bases at V and 4 bases at J, with 14 bases between the two ends. CDR1 is MNHEY and CDR2 is SVGAGI in the germline V gene. This CDR3 comprises 15 residues. This chain's CDR3 is CASSYGGAGGTEAFF. The CDR3 DNA sequence: TGTGCCAGCAGTTACGGGGGGGCGGGTGGCACTGAAGCTTTCTTT.

This clone was seen more than once but under ten times. The chain carries TRBV29-1 and TRBJ2-1; tentative D call: TRBD1 (5 bases). Germline CDR1 SQVTM, CDR2 ANQGSEA. V was trimmed by 3 bases and J by 10 bases, leaving 10 bases between them. This CDR3 has 11 amino acids. CDR3 DNA: TGCAGCGTTGAGGGGCGAGAGGAGCAGTTCTTC. Translating it yields CSVEGREEQFF.

V and J are TRBV20-1 and TRBJ2-7; possible D gene TRBD2, 5 bases. This CDR3 is 11 amino acids long. Germline lookup yields CDR1 DFQATT and CDR2 SNEGSKA (reference sequence). V was shortened by 6 bases and J by 7 bases, with 13 bases between the two germline ends. As DNA, the CDR3 is TGCAGTGCCCGTCGATCGGGAGAGCAGTACTTC. This translates into CSARRSGEQYF.

This clone was seen just once. The chain combines TRBV2 with TRBJ2-2; tentatively, D is TRBD2 (5 bases). V lost 0 bases to trimming and J lost 2 bases, with 10 bases between them. In germline, CDR1 is SNHLY, CDR2 FYNNEI. CDR3 length equals 16 residues. CDR3 coding DNA: TGTGCCAGCAGTGAAGCGCGGGCAGTCAACACCGGGGAGCTGTTTTTT. The encoded protein is CASSEARAVNTGELFF.

The J gene is TRBJ2-2, the V gene TRBV5-1, with TRBD1 matching over 11 bases. The length of the CDR3 is 15 residues. Losses at the gene ends were 4 bases for V and 4 bases for J; bases not matched to a gene: 3. The V gene's germline CDR1 is SGHRS and CDR2 YFSETQ. CDR3 region: CASSMDRGLTGELFF. In nucleotides, the CDR3 is TGCGCCAGCAGCATGGACAGGGGGCTCACCGGGGAGCTGTTTTTT.

The chain is built from TRBV5-6 and TRBJ2-7; 7 bases line up with TRBD1. V lost 4 bases, J lost 6 bases, and 4 bases stayed unmatched. This CDR3 has 12 amino acids. Germline V lookup: CDR1 SGHDT, CDR2 YYEEEE. The CDR3 loop reads CASSVTGVEQYF. DNA for the CDR3: TGTGCCAGCAGCGTTACAGGGGTCGAGCAGTACTTC.

This chain connects TRBV9 to TRBJ2-7; no clear D. Germline CDR1 reads SGDLS; CDR2 reads YYNGEE. Trimming cost V 2 bases and J 3 bases, with 12 bases left between them. The CDR3 has 14 amino acids. Written as DNA, the CDR3 is TGTGCCAGCAGCGTTTCCGGGTATAGCTACGAGCAGTACTTC. Its protein product is CASSVSGYSYEQYF.

The chain couples TRBV6-7 to TRBJ1-6; perhaps TRBD1 as D (6 bases). TRBV6-7 has ORF status, its function being uncertain. CDR3 size: 14 residues. V was clipped by 2 bases and J by 7 bases, with 9 bases between them. The CDR3 DNA reads TGTGCCAGCAGTTACGGTCAGGGGAATTCACCCCTCCACTTT. Translating gives CASSYGQGNSPLHF.

The chain joins TRBV15 to TRBJ2-1; the D gene is possibly TRBD1 (6 bases). The V end lost 0 bases, the J end lost 5 bases, and 14 bases lay between the germline ends. The CDR3 totals 16 residues. From germline, CDR1 is LNHNV and CDR2 YYDKDF (reference sequence). CDR3 sequence reads: CATSRDGTPIDNEQFF. For the CDR3, the DNA is TGTGCCACCAGCAGAGATGGGACACCCATCGACAATGAGCAGTTCTTC.

In its sample, this clone was seen a few times. This chain links TRBV27 with TRBJ1-6, with TRBD1 as a possible D gene (6 bases). Germline V lookup: CDR1 MNHEY, CDR2 SMNVEV (reference sequence). The CDR3 is 15 residues long. Trimming shortened V by 2 bases and J by 9 bases, and 14 bases separated the two germline ends. The DNA for the CDR3 is TGTGCCAGCAGTTTAGGGGGCTCCCTGGTTTCACCCCTCCACTTT. Its protein is CASSLGGSLVSPLHF.

This chain joins TRBV6-5 and TRBJ1-4; the D gene is possibly TRBD1 (5 bases). Trimming left V 4 bases short and J 3 bases short, with 9 bases between. CDR3 length equals 14 residues. CDR1 is MNHEY, CDR2 SVGAGI, per germline. The CDR3: CASSSAGANEKLFF. In DNA form, the CDR3 reads TGTGCCAGCAGTTCCGCGGGGGCTAATGAAAAACTGTTTTTT.

V usage is TRBV5-1 and J usage is TRBJ1-2, with a weak D call TRBD1 (5 bases). The CDR3 is made up of 12 amino acids. From germline, CDR1 is SGHRS and CDR2 YFSETQ. V was clipped by 0 bases and J by 6 bases, with 6 bases between them. For the CDR3, the DNA is TGCGCCAGCAGCTTGGAACAGGATGGCTACACCTTC. It yields the protein CASSLEQDGYTF. The complete variable domain, with remaining parts taken from reference TRBV5-1 and TRBJ1-2, reads KAGVTQTPRYLIKTRGQQVTLSCSPISGHRSVSWYQQTPGQGLQFLFEYFSETQRNKGNFPGRFSGRQFSNSRSEMNVSTLELGDSALYLCASSLEQDGYTFGSGTRLTVV.

The rearrangement links TRBV11-2 to TRBJ2-7, with a tentative D call TRBD2 (6 bases). Germline CDR1 SGHAT, CDR2 FQNNGV. The CDR3 has 15 residues. V lost 1 base and J lost 0, with 10 bases in between. The chain's CDR3 is CASSLVRDSSYEQYF. The CDR3, as DNA: TGTGCCAGCAGCTTAGTGCGGGATAGCTCCTACGAGCAGTACTTC.

The chain employs TRBV4-1 and TRBJ1-5, with 9 bases fitting TRBD1. Germline trimming cut 1 base from V and 5 bases from J; bases unmatched to any gene: 3. CDR1 is MGHRA, CDR2 YSYEKL, per germline. This CDR3 has 15 residues. The CDR3 loop reads CASSQVGTGHQPQHF. The CDR3 DNA is TGCGCCAGCAGCCAAGTTGGGACAGGGCATCAGCCCCAGCATTTT.

This clone was seen a single time. The chain couples TRBV11-2 to TRBJ2-7, with TRBD2 as a possible D gene (5 bases). The ends were cut back, 0 bases at V and 0 bases at J, with 15 bases in the middle. Germline CDR1 and CDR2: SGHAT and FQNNGV. The CDR3 has 17 residues. This CDR3 is CASSLDSFVGSSYEQYF. The CDR3 coding sequence is TGTGCCAGCAGCTTAGATAGTTTCGTGGGGAGCTCCTACGAGCAGTACTTC.

This sequence joins TRBV5-1 and TRBJ2-7; D not resolved. This CDR3 is built from 14 residues. CDR1 is SGHRS, CDR2 YFSETQ, per germline. Deletions cut 4 bases from V and 0 bases from J, with 11 bases between. CDR3 protein: CASSRITGSYEQYF. The CDR3 DNA reads as TGCGCCAGCAGCCGGATAACGGGCTCCTACGAGCAGTACTTC.

The genes are TRBV28 and TRBJ2-7; tentative D call: TRBD2 (6 bases). V was pared by 10 bases and J by 3 bases, with 16 bases between. This CDR3 contains 13 residues. Germline V lookup: CDR1 MDHEN, CDR2 SYDVKM. In DNA form, the CDR3 reads TGTGCCACTCTGGGGGACTTACGCTACGAGCAGTACTTC. It encodes CATLGDLRYEQYF.

This chain joins TRBV5-1 and TRBJ2-5; 10 bases fit TRBD1. Germline V gene sequence: CDR1 SGHRS, CDR2 YFSETQ. CDR3 length: 18 amino acids. Unmatched junction bases numbered 17, after V lost 4 bases and J lost 5 bases. The CDR3 spells CASSPRTLGQGMRETQYF. The CDR3 DNA reads as TGCGCCAGCAGCCCGCGAACCCTGGGACAGGGGATGAGGGAGACCCAGTACTTC.

The chain links TRBV2 to TRBJ1-3; 8 bases map to TRBD1. Looked up from germline, CDR1 is SNHLY and CDR2 is FYNNEI. CDR3 length: 17 amino acids. V dropped 6 bases and J dropped 0; count of bases not matched to a gene: 10. The CDR3, as DNA: TGTGCCAGCAGCGTTTCACAGGGGGACTTCTCTGGAAACACCATATATTTT. As protein: CASSVSQGDFSGNTIYF.

The chain joins TRBV5-1 to TRBJ1-4, with a possible D match to TRBD1 (6 bases). V was pared by 2 bases and J by 3 bases, with 20 bases between. CDR3 length: 18 residues. Germline CDR1 and CDR2: SGHRS and YFSETQ. CDR3 amino acids: CASSLGLDSLTSNEKLFF. CDR3 nucleotides: TGCGCCAGCAGCTTAGGCCTGGACAGCCTAACCTCTAATGAAAAACTGTTTTTT.

This clone has just one count. This chain connects TRBV5-6 to TRBJ1-5; 10 bases agree with TRBD1. V lost 4 bases, J lost 2 bases, and 9 bases stayed unmatched. CDR1 is SGHDT, CDR2 YYEEEE, per germline. The CDR3 covers 17 residues. In DNA form, the CDR3 reads TGTGCCAGCAGCGATCGCGGGACAGGGGTCGGCAATCAGCCCCAGCATTTT. The encoded protein is CASSDRGTGVGNQPQHF. Filled out from reference TRBV5-6 and TRBJ1-5, the complete variable domain reads DAGVTQSPTHLIKTRGQQVTLRCSPKSGHDTVSWYQQALGQGPQFIFQYYEEEERQRGNFPDRFSGHQFPNYSSELNVNALLLGDSALYLCASSDRGTGVGNQPQHFGDGTRLSIL.

In DNA form, the CDR3 reads TGTGCCAGCAGTCTGCAGGGGATTGGAAACACCATATATTTT. It is translated as CASSLQGIGNTIYF. The genes are TRBV6-5 and TRBJ1-3, with D perhaps TRBD1 (6 bases). Trimming removed 5 bases from V and 3 bases from J, with 11 bases in between. There are 14 residues in the CDR3. Germline CDR1 MNHEY, CDR2 SVGAGI.

In this sample, this clone turned up once. The chain links TRBV10-3 to TRBJ2-5; 8 nucleotides match TRBD1. The CDR3 extends over 15 amino acids. V trimming: 2 bases; J trimming: 4 bases; junction bases outside the gene matches: 6. Germline-derived CDR1 and CDR2 are ENHRY and SYGVKD. The CDR3 is CAISELTGAGETQYF. As DNA, the CDR3 is TGTGCCATCAGTGAGCTGACAGGGGCGGGAGAGACCCAGTACTTC.

A few counts support this clone. J is TRBJ1-3 and V is TRBV9, with D uncertain. Germline V gene sequence: CDR1 SGDLS, CDR2 YYNGEE. The CDR3 spans 15 residues. With 0 bases removed from V and 2 bases from J, the gap between germline ends came to 9 bases. The CDR3 bases are TGTGCCAGCAGCGTAGCAGACATGGCTGGAAACACCATATATTTT. Encoded protein: CASSVADMAGNTIYF.

The chain uses TRBV11-2 and TRBJ2-3, with 12 bases lining up with TRBD2. The CDR3 runs to 16 residues. From germline, CDR1 is SGHAT and CDR2 FQNNGV. Losses at the gene ends were 0 bases for V and 9 bases for J; bases not matched to a gene: 7. The CDR3 sequence: CASSLDLAGGLGTQYF. CDR3 nucleotides: TGTGCCAGCAGCTTAGACCTAGCGGGAGGGCTTGGGACGCAGTATTTT. Combining the CDR3 with reference TRBV11-2 and TRBJ2-3 gives the whole variable domain EAGVAQSPRYKIIEKRQSVAFWCNPISGHATLYWYQQILGQGPKLLIQFQNNGVVDDSQLPKDRFSAERLKGVDSTLKIQPAKLEDSAVYLCASSLDLAGGLGTQYFGPGTRLTVL.

The chain employs TRBV4-1 and TRBJ1-2, with D possibly TRBD1 on 5 matching bases. Trimming cost V 1 base and J 4 bases, with 16 bases left between them. Germline V gene data show CDR1 as MGHRA and CDR2 as YSYEKL. The CDR3 runs 16 residues. The CDR3 DNA follows: TGCGCCAGCAGCCAAGTGACCCGGGGGAGCAGCTATGGCTACACCTTC. This sequence encodes CASSQVTRGSSYGYTF.

The chain links TRBV19 to TRBJ2-7, with unresolved D. CDR1 and CDR2 (germline): LNHDA, SQIVND (reference sequence). Deletions cut 1 base from V and 5 bases from J, with 9 bases between. This CDR3 is built from 13 residues. CDR3 region: CASSIGVGNEQYF. Written as DNA, the CDR3 is TGTGCCAGTAGTATAGGAGTGGGCAACGAGCAGTACTTC.

The gene calls are TRBV5-4 and TRBJ2-7, with TRBD2 matching 11 bases. V trimming: 4 bases; J trimming: 8 bases; junction bases outside the gene matches: 14. This CDR3 has 16 amino acids. The germline V gene encodes CDR1 SGHNT and CDR2 YYREEE (reference sequence). The CDR3 spells CASSPATSGATSKQYF. The CDR3 bases are TGTGCCAGCAGCCCAGCGACTAGCGGGGCGACCTCGAAGCAGTACTTC. Full variable domain (rest looked up from reference TRBV5-4 and TRBJ2-7): ETGVTQSPTHLIKTRGQQVTLRCSSQSGHNTVSWYQQALGQGPQFIFQYYREEENGRGNFPPRFSGLQFPNYSSELNVNALELDDSALYLCASSPATSGATSKQYFGPGTRLTVT.

CDR3 sequence reads: CASSRTGAGFYEQYF. As DNA, the CDR3 is TGTGCCAGCAGCCGCACCGGGGCGGGGTTTTACGAGCAGTACTTC. The rearrangement joins TRBV3-1 (or the pseudogene TRBV3-2) to TRBJ2-7, with D perhaps TRBD2 (6 bases). Germline values: CDR1 LGHDT, CDR2 YNNKEL (reference sequence). The CDR3 contains 15 residues. The V end lost 4 bases, the J end lost 4 bases, and 17 bases lay between the germline ends.